These 29 T cell receptor beta chains originate from one sample sequenced in a study of long-term antiretroviral therapy in people with HIV. Sequencing used immunoSEQ v3.0 at survey level. TCRdb's table, derived via immunoSEQ multiplex PCR, lists solely in-frame clones and lacks some. The table has some 12,000 clones, around 89% seen once. Sequences were derived from unsorted PBMCs, sampled 0.2 years before starting antiretroviral therapy. These receptors originate from a woman aged 40-49 years with HIV.

The chain combines TRBV13 with TRBJ2-7; maybe TRBD2 (7 bases). V gave up 2 bases and J gave up 3 bases, with 20 bases separating them. Germline V CDR1 and CDR2: PRHDT, FYEKMQ (reference sequence). There are 17 residues in the CDR3. This CDR3 reads CASSLSRGAGARYEQYF. The CDR3 DNA is TGTGCCAGCAGCTTAAGCCGGGGGGCGGGGGCCCGCTACGAGCAGTACTTC.

The gene calls are TRBV7-9 and TRBJ2-3, with D maybe TRBD2 (5 bases). The germline V gene encodes CDR1 SEHNR and CDR2 FQNEAQ (reference sequence). V was cut by 1 base and J by 0 bases, with 8 bases left in between. The CDR3 runs to 15 residues. The CDR3 bases are TGTGCCAGCAGCTTAGTGCTAGCCAGCACAGATACGCAGTATTTT. It is translated as CASSLVLASTDTQYF.

This sequence joins TRBV5-6 and TRBJ1-1; TRBD1 agrees at 8 bases. This CDR3 has 19 amino acids. V was clipped by 1 base and J by 1 base; unmatched bases: 15. From germline, CDR1 is SGHDT and CDR2 YYEEEE. The CDR3 spells CASSLPRGRRVGENTEAFF. Written as DNA, the CDR3 is TGTGCCAGCAGCTTGCCCAGGGGGCGCCGGGTAGGGGAGAACACTGAAGCTTTCTTT.

This clone was seen only a few times. This chain joins TRBV11-2 and TRBJ2-4; D ambiguous. V dropped 3 bases and J dropped 0 bases, with 9 bases sitting between them. The CDR3 is made up of 15 amino acids. CDR1 and CDR2 (germline): SGHAT, FQNNGV. The CDR3 sequence is CASSLDRLAKNIQYF. The CDR3 DNA reads as TGTGCCAGCAGCTTGGATCGGTTAGCCAAAAACATTCAGTACTTC.

The CDR3 DNA reads as TGTGCCAGCAATCCGTTCGCGGGGAGATTCTCTGGAAACACCATATATTTT. It translates to CASNPFAGRFSGNTIYF. The chain is built from TRBV2 and TRBJ1-3, with D uncertain. The CDR3 totals 17 residues. Germline CDR1 SNHLY, CDR2 FYNNEI. The V and J ends lost 7 bases and 0 bases respectively, with 19 bases between them.

The chain has TRBV30 and TRBJ1-1, with TRBD1 matching 8 bases. Germline lookup yields CDR1 GTSNPN and CDR2 SVGIG (reference sequence). V was clipped by 2 bases and J by 8 bases; unmatched bases: 7. The CDR3 loop spans 13 amino acids. CDR3: CAWSFGDRLEAFF. CDR3 DNA: TGTGCCTGGAGTTTCGGGGACAGGCTAGAAGCTTTCTTT.

V gene TRBV6-1 combines with J gene TRBJ1-6, with D tentatively TRBD1 (6 bases). The CDR3 spans 15 residues. V lost 1 base and J 10 bases, leaving 14 bases between the germline ends. CDR1 MNHNS and CDR2 SASEGT come from the germline V gene. The CDR3 bases are TGTGCCAGCAGTGAAGTTGGGGGCGTTAGCTCACCCCTCCACTTT. Its protein product is CASSEVGGVSSPLHF.

The chain combines TRBV29-1 with TRBJ2-3; TRBD2 might be the D (6 bases). The CDR3 runs 14 residues. V was clipped by 2 bases and J by 3 bases, with 12 bases between them. Germline values: CDR1 SQVTM, CDR2 ANQGSEA. The CDR3 is CSVELAPQTDTQYF. Here the CDR3 DNA reads TGCAGCGTTGAACTAGCGCCGCAGACAGATACGCAGTATTTT.

The count of this clone is one. The V and J genes are TRBV7-8 and TRBJ1-4; D call uncertain. The CDR3 has 15 residues. With 4 bases removed from V and 7 bases from J, the gap between germline ends came to 16 bases. In germline, CDR1 is SGHVS, CDR2 FQNEAQ. The chain's CDR3 is CASSSDQTIGEKLFF. The CDR3 DNA is TGTGCCAGCAGCTCCGATCAAACAATCGGTGAAAAACTGTTTTTT. The variable domain in full, with the rest retrieved from reference TRBV7-8 and TRBJ1-4, is GAGVSQSPRYKVAKRGQDVALRCDPISGHVSLFWYQQALGQGPEFLTYFQNEAQLDKSGLPSDRFFAERPEGSVSTLKIQRTQQEDSAVYLCASSSDQTIGEKLFFGSGTQLSVL.

The V call is TRBV27, the J call TRBJ1-5; 7 bases are a match to TRBD1. Germline CDR1 reads MNHEY; CDR2 reads SMNVEV (reference sequence). The J segment lost 6 bases and the V segment lost 3 bases, leaving 2 bases of the junction unmatched. There are 13 residues in the CDR3. The CDR3, as DNA: TGTGCCAGCAGTTTGACAGGGAGTCAGCCCCAGCATTTT. Translating it yields CASSLTGSQPQHF.

The chain recombines TRBV7-9 with TRBJ2-5; TRBD2 aligns across 15 bases. V lost 5 bases and J lost 0; bases outside the gene matches: 4. Looked up from germline, CDR1 is SEHNR and CDR2 is FQNEAQ (reference sequence). This CDR3 region has 17 residues. Here the CDR3 reads CASSRGLAGGYQETQYF. The DNA of the CDR3 is TGTGCCAGCAGCCGAGGACTAGCGGGGGGGTACCAAGAGACCCAGTACTTC.

The rearrangement uses TRBV9 and TRBJ1-2; weak D call: TRBD1 (5 bases). Trimming removed 0 bases from V and 4 bases from J, with 16 bases in between. The CDR3 is made up of 16 amino acids. From germline, CDR1 is SGDLS and CDR2 YYNGEE. CDR3 DNA sequence: TGTGCCAGCAGCGTAGCACCCGGGGGTGGGACCTATGGCTACACCTTC. As protein: CASSVAPGGGTYGYTF. The full variable domain, rest sourced from reference TRBV9 and TRBJ1-2, is DSGVTQTPKHLITATGQRVTLRCSPRSGDLSVYWYQQSLDQGLQFLIQYYNGEERAKGNILERFSAQQFPDLHSELNLSSLELGDSALYFCASSVAPGGGTYGYTFGSGTRLTVV.

This chain connects TRBV5-8 to TRBJ1-1; D remains unclear. The CDR3 totals 14 residues. Trimming removed 0 bases at V and 1 base at J, with 7 bases between. In germline, CDR1 is SGHTS, CDR2 YDEGEE. CDR3 amino acids: CASSLVRANTEAFF. The CDR3 DNA is TGTGCCAGCAGCTTGGTGCGGGCGAACACTGAAGCTTTCTTT.

This clone was detected only once. CDR3 loop: CASLGTSPGKEQFF. CDR3 coding DNA: TGTGCCAGCCTCGGGACTTCCCCAGGAAAGGAGCAGTTCTTC. V gene TRBV6-5 combines with J gene TRBJ2-1; D might be TRBD2 (6 bases). The germline gives CDR1 MNHEY, CDR2 SVGAGI. The CDR3 extends over 14 amino acids. The ends were cut back, 8 bases at V and 10 bases at J, with 21 bases in the middle.

The CDR3 loop is CASSSDPNRNYGYTF. The CDR3 DNA sequence: TGTGCCAGCAGCTCCGACCCCAACAGAAACTATGGCTACACCTTC. This rearrangement joins TRBV11-2 to TRBJ1-2, with no clear D. The CDR3 has 15 amino acids. V shed 4 bases and J shed 2 bases, with 14 bases lying between them. Germline V gene lookup returns CDR1 SGHAT and CDR2 FQNNGV. The full variable domain, completed using reference TRBV11-2 and TRBJ1-2, is EAGVAQSPRYKIIEKRQSVAFWCNPISGHATLYWYQQILGQGPKLLIQFQNNGVVDDSQLPKDRFSAERLKGVDSTLKIQPAKLEDSAVYLCASSSDPNRNYGYTFGSGTRLTVV.

In this sample, this clone turned up a few times. The chain uses TRBV9 and TRBJ1-1; D is unresolved. Germline-derived CDR1 and CDR2 are SGDLS and YYNGEE. The CDR3 is 15 residues long. V lost 0 bases to trimming and J lost 1 base, with 10 bases between them. This CDR3 is CASSVGVSGNTEAFF. In nucleotides, the CDR3 is TGTGCCAGCAGCGTAGGAGTTTCTGGGAACACTGAAGCTTTCTTT. Complete variable domain (other parts from reference TRBV9 and TRBJ1-1): DSGVTQTPKHLITATGQRVTLRCSPRSGDLSVYWYQQSLDQGLQFLIQYYNGEERAKGNILERFSAQQFPDLHSELNLSSLELGDSALYFCASSVGVSGNTEAFFGQGTRLTVV.

V and J are TRBV10-2 and TRBJ2-5, with 12 bases aligning to TRBD2. The V gene end was trimmed by 7 bases and the J gene end by 5 bases; junction bases not matched to a gene: 8. CDR1 WSHSY and CDR2 SAAADI come from the germline V gene. This CDR3 spans 15 amino acids. For the CDR3, the DNA is TGCGCCAGCAACCTAGCGGGGGGGAGTGGGGAGACCCAGTACTTC. Translation gives CASNLAGGSGETQYF.

The chain employs TRBV9 and TRBJ1-4; tentative D call: TRBD1 (5 bases). This CDR3 region has 14 residues. Germline V gives CDR1 SGDLS, CDR2 YYNGEE. With 2 bases removed from V and 4 bases from J, the gap between germline ends came to 9 bases. The CDR3 region is CASSVGGGNEKLFF. The CDR3 coding sequence is TGTGCCAGCAGCGTGGGGGGTGGTAATGAAAAACTGTTTTTT.

This CDR3 reads CASSGGSGTNEKLFF. The CDR3 bases are TGTGCCAGCAGCGGGGGTTCTGGGACTAATGAAAAACTGTTTTTT. The chain has TRBV9 and TRBJ1-4; D not certain. CDR3 length: 15 amino acids. Germline V CDR1 and CDR2: SGDLS, YYNGEE. With 3 bases removed from V and 2 bases from J, the gap between germline ends came to 11 bases.

The chain joins TRBV9 to TRBJ2-5; D might be TRBD2 (6 bases). CDR3 size: 14 residues. CDR1 and CDR2 from the germline V gene are SGDLS and YYNGEE. The V end lost 4 bases, the J end lost 4 bases, and 14 bases lay between the germline ends. The CDR3 spells CASSPAGGGETQYF. In DNA, the CDR3 is TGTGCCAGCAGCCCAGCGGGTGGCGGAGAGACCCAGTACTTC.

This chain joins TRBV7-8 and TRBJ1-2; D is unresolved. Looked up from germline, CDR1 is SGHVS and CDR2 is FQNEAQ. The CDR3 is 13 residues long. V lost 2 bases, J lost 7 bases, and 11 bases lay in between. CDR3 in amino acids: CASSLSTLGGYTF. The CDR3 DNA is TGTGCCAGCAGCTTATCGACCTTGGGTGGCTACACCTTC.

Only one count was recorded for this clone. The rearrangement joins TRBV2 to TRBJ1-2; the match to TRBD1 covers 11 bases. Germline lookup yields CDR1 SNHLY and CDR2 FYNNEI. Trimming removed 8 bases from V and 1 base from J; junction bases left unmatched: 6. The CDR3 is 15 residues long. The CDR3, as DNA: TGTGCCAGCCAGGACAGGGGGCGATATAACTATGGCTACACCTTC. Translation: CASQDRGRYNYGYTF.

This chain uses TRBV30 with TRBJ2-7, with TRBD1 matching 10 bases. CDR1 and CDR2 (germline): GTSNPN, SVGIG (reference sequence). Trimming took 0 bases from V and 0 from J; bases not matched to a gene: 2. The CDR3 runs 15 residues. DNA for the CDR3: TGTGCCTGGAGTGTCGGACAGGGGGTCTCCTACGAGCAGTACTTC. Residues: CAWSVGQGVSYEQYF.

In its sample, this clone was seen once. The chain couples TRBV11-2 to TRBJ1-3; weak D call: TRBD1 (5 bases). This CDR3 contains 15 residues. Looked up from germline, CDR1 is SGHAT and CDR2 is FQNNGV. Trimming removed 5 bases at V and 7 bases at J, with 18 bases between. For the CDR3, the DNA is TGTGCCAGCAGCCCCAACTGGGGGAATGCGAACACCATATATTTT. As protein: CASSPNWGNANTIYF.

V is TRBV6-5 and J is TRBJ2-6; 8 bases are a match to TRBD1. Germline V gene lookup returns CDR1 MNHEY and CDR2 SVGAGI. J was trimmed by 4 bases and V by 5 bases; bases with no gene match: 4. This CDR3 is 15 amino acids long. CDR3 coding DNA: TGTGCCAGCAGTAGCAGGGGGCAAGGGGCCAACGTCCTGACTTTC. It specifies CASSSRGQGANVLTF.

The chain has TRBV11-2 and TRBJ2-1; D is uncertain. The CDR3 consists of 14 residues. Germline V gene data show CDR1 as SGHAT and CDR2 as FQNNGV. V was trimmed by 3 bases and J by 4 bases, leaving 10 bases between them. The DNA of the CDR3 is TGTGCCAGCAGCTTGTATACAGCTTACAATGAGCAGTTCTTC. Protein: CASSLYTAYNEQFF.

The rearrangement joins TRBV7-9 to TRBJ1-1; D possibly corresponds to TRBD1 (5 bases). The CDR3 totals 12 residues. The germline V gene has CDR1 SEHNR and CDR2 FQNEAQ (reference sequence). V shed 1 base and J shed 9 bases, with 9 bases lying between them. CDR3 protein: CASSLGQRKAFF. CDR3 bases: TGTGCCAGCAGCTTAGGACAGAGAAAAGCTTTCTTT.

The chain employs TRBV5-5 and TRBJ2-1; TRBD1 matches 8 bases. After removal of 3 bases from V and 3 bases from J, the junction contained 5 bases not matched to a gene. CDR3 length: 15 amino acids. Germline values: CDR1 SGHKS, CDR2 YYEKEE (reference sequence). The CDR3 DNA sequence: TGTGCCAGCAGCTACCGGACAGGGTTCTACAATGAGCAGTTCTTC. Amino acid sequence: CASSYRTGFYNEQFF. Combining the CDR3 with reference TRBV5-5 and TRBJ2-1 gives the whole variable domain DAGVTQSPTHLIKTRGQQVTLRCSPISGHKSVSWYQQVLGQGPQFIFQYYEKEERGRGNFPDRFSARQFPNYSSELNVNALLLGDSALYLCASSYRTGFYNEQFFGPGTRLTVL.

The gene calls are TRBV5-1 and TRBJ2-1, with TRBD2 identical over 11 bases. The length of the CDR3 is 15 residues. Germline V gene lookup returns CDR1 SGHRS and CDR2 YFSETQ. J lost 0 bases, V lost 5 bases, and 1 base had no gene match. DNA for the CDR3: TGCGCCAGCAGTAGCGGGGGGGCCTCCTACAATGAGCAGTTCTTC. Amino acid sequence: CASSSGGASYNEQFF.